Below, 21 T cell receptor beta chains from the same sample are listed, as sequenced in a study of blood T cells in healthy people across ages. Sample-barcoded 5' priming and a J-beta primer mix drove a second PCR of roughly 6 to 12 cycles. Each CDR3 protein gets one entry after TCRdb re-called the 5' RACE reads with MiXCR. The data contain hundreds of thousands of distinct CDR3 sequences, 58% of them seen just once; the ten biggest clones take up 30% to 45%. The sequenced material came from blood. These receptors were obtained from a man in his sixties in good health.

The CDR3 nucleotides read TGTGCCAGCCCCCCTGGCACAGATACGCAGTATTTT. Amino acids: CASPPGTDTQYF. The chain combines TRBV12-3 or TRBV12-4 with TRBJ2-3, with D uncertain. The CDR3 has 12 amino acids. V was clipped by 8 bases and J by 1 base, with 7 bases between them.

This chain connects TRBV5-6 to TRBJ2-2; D is undetermined. The CDR3 is 14 residues long. Trimming removed 3 bases at V and 7 bases at J, with 13 bases between. Per germline, CDR1 SGHDT and CDR2 YYEEEE. The CDR3, as DNA: TGTGCCAGCAGCTCCGTCATTTTAGGCGGGGAGCTGTTTTTT. Its protein is CASSSVILGGELFF.

This clonotype was counted ten times or more. This chain uses TRBV18 with TRBJ2-1; TRBD1 matches 9 bases. V gave up 8 bases and J gave up 7 bases; unmatched junction bases: 9. Germline CDR1 is KGHSH and CDR2 is LQKENI. The CDR3 spans 14 residues. The CDR3 nucleotides are TGTGCCAGCAGTCCCGGGACAGGGTATAATGAGCAGTTCTTC. Amino acid sequence: CASSPGTGYNEQFF.

This clonotype was counted ten times or more. The chain recombines TRBV12-3 or TRBV12-4 with TRBJ1-3; the match to TRBD1 covers 9 bases. The CDR3 extends over 16 amino acids. The ends lost 3 bases at V and 1 base at J; junction bases unmatched: 4. CDR3: CASSFTGGSSGNTIYF. In DNA form, the CDR3 reads TGTGCCAGCAGTTTTACAGGGGGCTCATCTGGAAACACCATATATTTT.

V and J are TRBV10-3 and TRBJ2-2, with TRBD2 as a possible D gene (6 bases). Germline V lookup: CDR1 ENHRY, CDR2 SYGVKD. CDR3 length: 18 residues. V shed 6 bases and J shed 5 bases, with 25 bases lying between them. CDR3 nucleotide sequence: TGTGCCATCAGCACTCAAAGAGGAGGGTCCGGCGGGACCGGGGAGCTGTTTTTT. Translating it yields CAISTQRGGSGGTGELFF.

The genes are TRBV7-2 and TRBJ1-6; no definite D call. V was shortened by 5 bases and J by 10 bases, with 18 bases between the two germline ends. The germline gives CDR1 SGHTA, CDR2 FQGNSA. The CDR3 spans 15 residues. DNA of the CDR3: TGTGCCAGCAGCAGAGAGGTTGCGGAGTGGTCACCCCTCCACTTT. Amino acids: CASSREVAEWSPLHF.

V gene TRBV4-1 combines with J gene TRBJ1-5, with D perhaps matching TRBD1 (6 bases). The CDR3 is made up of 17 amino acids. The germline V and J ends were trimmed by 0 bases and 4 bases, with 16 bases remaining between them. Looked up from germline, CDR1 is MGHRA and CDR2 is YSYEKL. CDR3 nucleotides: TGCGCCAGCAGCCAAGATGGGGGCAGGCCCTCGAATCAGCCCCAGCATTTT. As protein: CASSQDGGRPSNQPQHF.

The chain uses TRBV5-1 and TRBJ2-1; D is possibly TRBD1 (6 bases). The CDR3 contains 15 residues. Trimming removed 0 bases from V and 10 bases from J, with 17 bases in between. Germline V lookup: CDR1 SGHRS, CDR2 YFSETQ. The CDR3 nucleotides read TGCGCCAGCAGCTTGGAGGTCCTACAGGGAGCCGAGCAGTTCTTC. Translation: CASSLEVLQGAEQFF.

The rearrangement uses TRBV7-2 and TRBJ1-1; tentatively, D is TRBD1 (6 bases). Germline CDR1 reads SGHTA; CDR2 reads FQGNSA. This CDR3 region has 14 residues. V was cut by 6 bases and J by 3 bases, with 14 bases left in between. CDR3 in DNA: TGTGCCAGCAGACCTCACAGGGACGACACTGAAGCTTTCTTT. It encodes CASRPHRDDTEAFF.

The chain uses TRBV7-9 and TRBJ2-1; possible D gene TRBD2, 7 bases. The CDR3 has 15 amino acids. From germline, CDR1 is SEHNR and CDR2 FQNEAQ (reference sequence). Trimming left V 6 bases short and J 7 bases short, with 19 bases between. The DNA of the CDR3 is TGTGCCAGCAGATATCGGGCAGGGGAGGGGAATGAGCAGTTCTTC. It translates to CASRYRAGEGNEQFF.

The rearrangement uses TRBV6-5 and TRBJ2-7, with 7 positions matching TRBD1. CDR3 size: 14 residues. V trimming: 10 bases; J trimming: 5 bases; junction bases outside the gene matches: 14. The V gene's germline CDR1 is MNHEY and CDR2 SVGAGI. CDR3 DNA: TGTGCCACTAAGGACAGGCGCCGTTGGAACGAGCAGTACTTC. Translated, it gives CATKDRRRWNEQYF.

This clonotype was recorded many times. V is TRBV10-3 and J is TRBJ1-2, with a tentative D call TRBD1 (6 bases). Germline lookup yields CDR1 ENHRY and CDR2 SYGVKD. Trimming removed 10 bases at V and 3 bases at J, with 12 bases between. The CDR3 length is 12 residues. The CDR3 DNA sequence: TGTGCCACCAAACAGGGTGACTATGGCTACACCTTC. Translating gives CATKQGDYGYTF.

This clonotype was recorded a few times. This chain links TRBV6-6 with TRBJ1-4, with a possible D match to TRBD1 (5 bases). Germline V gene sequence: CDR1 MNHNY, CDR2 SVGAGI (reference sequence). The CDR3 is made up of 15 amino acids. V was trimmed by 6 bases and J by 8 bases, leaving 19 bases between them. This CDR3 reads CASSLPLGEYEKLFF. The CDR3 region has the DNA TGTGCCAGCAGCCTCCCCTTAGGGGAATACGAAAAACTGTTTTTT.

This clonotype was observed once. CDR3 residues: CASSQTGDYNEQFF. In DNA form, the CDR3 reads TGTGCCAGCAGCCAGACAGGAGACTACAATGAGCAGTTCTTC. The genes are TRBV7-2 and TRBJ2-1; D is perhaps TRBD1 (6 bases). Germline assignment: CDR1 SGHTA and CDR2 FQGNSA. V was shortened by 5 bases and J by 3 bases, with 11 bases between the two germline ends. This CDR3 is 14 amino acids long.

V is TRBV18 and J is TRBJ2-5, with TRBD2 identical over 8 bases. V shed 0 bases, J shed 1 base, and the junction held 1 base outside the gene matches. The CDR3 totals 15 residues. Looked up from germline, CDR1 is KGHSH and CDR2 is LQKENI. The CDR3 protein is CASSPPRGVQETQYF. In nucleotides, the CDR3 is TGTGCCAGCTCACCACCGCGGGGGGTCCAAGAGACCCAGTACTTC.

The chain links TRBV5-1 to TRBJ2-2; 12 bases are a match to TRBD1. J lost 8 bases, V lost 4 bases, and 18 bases had no gene match. Germline-derived CDR1 and CDR2 are SGHRS and YFSETQ. The CDR3 has 19 residues. This CDR3 is CASSRGDRGRYGPPGELFF. For the CDR3, the DNA is TGCGCCAGCAGCCGCGGGGACAGGGGGCGTTACGGCCCCCCGGGGGAGCTGTTTTTT.

In regard to this clonotype: The junction differs from germline at one of its ends, possibly a read error. The V and J genes are TRBV2 and TRBJ2-7, with D possibly being TRBD1 (6 bases). The CDR3 is 13 amino acids. Germline V gene lookup returns CDR1 SNHLY and CDR2 FYNNEI. Written as DNA, the CDR3 is TGTGCCAGCAGGCAACAGGGTTCCTACGAGCGGTACTTC. As protein: CASRQQGSYERYF.

The chain employs TRBV11-2 and TRBJ1-2, with TRBD1 as a possible D gene (5 bases). Germline CDR1 is SGHAT and CDR2 is FQNNGV. V lost 6 bases, J lost 4 bases, and 18 bases lay in between. This CDR3 contains 15 residues. The CDR3 reads CASRLQAGTGYGYTF. The CDR3 DNA reads as TGTGCCAGCAGGCTTCAGGCCGGTACAGGCTATGGCTACACCTTC. The whole variable domain, remainder taken from reference TRBV11-2 and TRBJ1-2, is EAGVAQSPRYKIIEKRQSVAFWCNPISGHATLYWYQQILGQGPKLLIQFQNNGVVDDSQLPKDRFSAERLKGVDSTLKIQPAKLEDSAVYLCASRLQAGTGYGYTFGSGTRLTVV.

The chain joins TRBV3-1 to TRBJ1-4; tentative D call: TRBD1 (6 bases). The CDR3 loop spans 13 amino acids. Between the trimmed V and J ends, which lost 8 bases and 6 bases, there was a span of 13 bases. Germline assignment: CDR1 LGHDT and CDR2 YNNKEL (reference sequence). The CDR3 DNA follows: TGTGCCAGCGACGGGACACGGGATGAAAAACTGTTTTTT. This codes for CASDGTRDEKLFF.

CDR3 sequence reads: CSARVAGGNEKLFF. In nucleotides, the CDR3 is TGCAGTGCTAGAGTCGCGGGAGGTAATGAAAAACTGTTTTTT. The rearrangement uses TRBV20-1 and TRBJ1-4; D unresolved. V was clipped by 1 base and J by 4 bases, with 10 bases between them. The germline V gene encodes CDR1 DFQATT and CDR2 SNEGSKA (reference sequence). The CDR3 totals 14 residues.

The chain uses TRBV11-2 and TRBJ2-5; D might be TRBD2 (6 bases). This CDR3 region has 16 residues. Germline CDR1 SGHAT, CDR2 FQNNGV. The V and J ends lost 3 bases and 1 base respectively, with 15 bases between them. Written as DNA, the CDR3 is TGTGCCAGCAGCTTTTTCGGGACTCTTCCCCAAGAGACCCAGTACTTC. Translated, it gives CASSFFGTLPQETQYF.